This T cell receptor (beta chain) was profiled in a study of radiation and T cells in renal cell carcinoma. Broader study findings: From baseline, blood top tumor clonotypes peaked at 2 weeks post-radiation. Without pretreatment biopsies, baseline tumor clonotype presence was undetermined.

Trimming took off 5 bases at V and 4 bases at J, with 17 bases between the two ends. In germline, CDR1 is MNHEY, CDR2 SMNVEV (reference sequence). The CDR3 runs 16 residues. The table came from immunoSEQ multiplex PCR; TCRdb's copy has only in-frame clones and leaves some out. The sample holds approximately 150,000 clones, roughly 90% seen once. The time point: blood 4 weeks post-SBRT, at nephrectomy. The sample's treatment: 15 Gy SBRT to primary tumor, nephrectomy 4 weeks later. This renal cell carcinoma was of the clear cell type. A word on this clone: Its antigen is still unknown.

Sequenced material: blood, taken from a patient whose treatment included radiotherapy and nephrectomy. The source of this sequence is a woman in her forties or fifties with renal cell carcinoma. The chain uses TRBV27 and TRBJ1-4, with D possibly matching TRBD1 (6 bases). CDR3: CASSPQTGPGNEKLFF. Here the CDR3 DNA reads TGTGCCAGCAGTCCCCAAACAGGGCCGGGTAATGAAAAACTGTTTTTT.